This TCR beta chain derives from a study of regulatory T cells in long-lasting Graves disease. This clonotype was observed many times. The sample's time point: newly diagnosed GD, antithyroid drugs for less than 3 months. PBMC-extracted RNA yielded the TCR library. Germline CDR1 and CDR2: SQVTM and ANQGSEA. The CDR3 contains 13 residues. V lost 0 bases and J 4 bases, leaving 8 bases between the germline ends. Researchers made TCR beta libraries by using iRepertoire HTBI primers and running Arm-PCR on CDR3 regions. TCRdb reanalysed the multiplex PCR reads using MiXCR and keeps one entry per CDR3 protein. Of around 500,000 distinct CDR3 sequences listed, roughly 13% were seen once; the top ten hold 10%. These data also formed part of another study, on T cells in Graves' hyperthyroidism and ophthalmopathy.

The source material was peripheral blood mononuclear cells (PBMCs), sampled at new diagnosis, from a patient treated with antithyroid drugs. V is TRBV29-1 and J is TRBJ2-3; a weak D match, TRBD2 (5 bases). This receptor was identified in a man aged 25-45 years with Graves disease. The CDR3 loop reads CSVEDPRADTQYF. The CDR3, as DNA: TGCAGCGTTGAAGATCCGAGGGCAGATACGCAGTATTTT.